Below are 14 T cell receptor beta chains sequenced from a single sample in a study of T cell responses to AZD1222 COVID-19 vaccine. Using immunoSEQ multiplex PCR, the repertoire was profiled, and TCRdb retains in-frame clones only, with some absent. The table lists 130,000 to 150,000 clones, 85% to 95% of them singletons. The source was peripheral blood, collected on day 0 of AZD1222 vaccination. Receptor source: an adult in good health.

This clone was seen only once. The rearrangement joins TRBV9 to TRBJ2-7; D is perhaps TRBD1 or TRBD2 (5 bases each). The CDR3 covers 16 residues. Germline V gives CDR1 SGDLS, CDR2 YYNGEE. Deletions cut 0 bases from V and 4 bases from J, with 17 bases between. CDR3 residues: CASSVGFRELGYEQYF. The CDR3 bases are TGTGCCAGCAGCGTAGGGTTCAGGGAGTTAGGTTACGAGCAGTACTTC. The variable domain in full, completed from reference TRBV9 and TRBJ2-7, reads DSGVTQTPKHLITATGQRVTLRCSPRSGDLSVYWYQQSLDQGLQFLIQYYNGEERAKGNILERFSAQQFPDLHSELNLSSLELGDSALYFCASSVGFRELGYEQYFGPGTRLTVT.

This clone occurred once. The chain combines TRBV7-3 with TRBJ2-3; D is perhaps TRBD1 or TRBD2 (5 bases each). The CDR3 spans 13 residues. Germline V gene data show CDR1 as SGHTA and CDR2 as FQGTGA. Trimming left V 5 bases short and J 2 bases short, with 8 bases between. The CDR3 DNA is TGTGCCAGCAGCAGGGACGACACAGATACGCAGTATTTT. Translating gives CASSRDDTDTQYF.

The chain couples TRBV28 to TRBJ2-5; TRBD1 might be the D (5 bases). Trimming removed 0 bases from V and 4 bases from J, with 12 bases in between. CDR1 MDHEN and CDR2 SYDVKM come from the germline V gene. This CDR3 spans 15 amino acids. CDR3 bases: TGTGCCAGCAGTTTATGGGTGGCAGGGCCAGAGACCCAGTACTTC. Translating it yields CASSLWVAGPETQYF.

The rearrangement links TRBV7-9 to TRBJ1-2; D gene ambiguous. The germline V gene encodes CDR1 SEHNR and CDR2 FQNEAQ (reference sequence). The CDR3 contains 14 residues. V was clipped by 2 bases and J by 5 bases, with 12 bases between them. In nucleotides, the CDR3 is TGTGCCAGCAGCTTAAAGGACGGGTGGTATGGCTACACCTTC. Translated: CASSLKDGWYGYTF.

The rearrangement joins TRBV3-1 (or the pseudogene TRBV3-2) to TRBJ1-1; 7 bases match TRBD1. Losses at the gene ends were 3 bases for V and 3 bases for J; bases not matched to a gene: 4. CDR1 is LGHDT and CDR2 is YNNKEL in the germline V gene (reference sequence). This CDR3 has 14 amino acids. DNA for the CDR3: TGTGCCAGCAGCCAGACAGGGTTGGACACTGAAGCTTTCTTT. Amino acid sequence: CASSQTGLDTEAFF.

This chain joins TRBV29-1 and TRBJ2-3, with TRBD2 matching over 11 bases. This CDR3 comprises 15 residues. The germline V gene has CDR1 SQVTM and CDR2 ANQGSEA. V gave up 6 bases and J gave up 3 bases; unmatched junction bases: 8. DNA of the CDR3: TGCAGCGTCGGGACTAGCGGAGCTGGGACAGATACGCAGTATTTT. This gives the protein CSVGTSGAGTDTQYF.

This chain links TRBV5-1 with TRBJ2-5, with 10 positions matching TRBD2. CDR3 length equals 15 residues. Germline CDR1 reads SGHRS; CDR2 reads YFSETQ. J lost 4 bases, V lost 4 bases, and 7 bases had no gene match. The CDR3 sequence is CASSTKRGGRETQYF. The CDR3 DNA reads as TGCGCCAGCAGCACTAAGCGGGGGGGCCGAGAGACCCAGTACTTC.

V usage is TRBV6-6 and J usage is TRBJ2-1, with D maybe TRBD2 (6 bases). The CDR3 consists of 14 residues. V was shortened by 2 bases and J by 5 bases, with 10 bases between the two germline ends. Germline V gene lookup returns CDR1 MNHNY and CDR2 SVGAGI (reference sequence). CDR3 amino acids: CASSYGRTHNEQFF. The CDR3 coding sequence is TGTGCCAGCAGTTACGGGAGGACTCACAATGAGCAGTTCTTC.

This chain uses TRBV10-1 with TRBJ2-2; no reliable D call. The CDR3 sequence is 16 residues long. The germline V gene encodes CDR1 WNHNN and CDR2 SYGVQD (reference sequence). Trimming cost V 0 bases and J 1 base, with 9 bases left between them. Written as DNA, the CDR3 is TGCGCCAGCAGTGAGTCGTGGGGTCGGAACACCGGGGAGCTGTTTTTT. This sequence encodes CASSESWGRNTGELFF.

This rearrangement joins TRBV18 to TRBJ1-1, with TRBD1 matching 7 bases. CDR1 and CDR2 (germline): KGHSH, LQKENI. V was clipped by 0 bases and J by 5 bases; unmatched bases: 6. This CDR3 contains 15 residues. This CDR3 is CASSPPTAGGTEAFF. In nucleotides, the CDR3 is TGTGCCAGCTCACCACCCACGGCAGGGGGAACTGAAGCTTTCTTT.

This sequence joins TRBV1 and TRBJ1-3. TRBV1 is deemed a pseudogene. The CDR3 is made up of 14 amino acids. Here the CDR3 reads CTSSQDRVPGAIYF. CDR3 DNA sequence: TGCACCAGCAGCCAAGATCGGGTGCCCGGGGCCATATATTTT.

The gene calls are TRBV7-6 and TRBJ1-2; 9 bases agree with TRBD1. Trimming removed 5 bases from V and 6 bases from J; junction bases left unmatched: 10. The CDR3 runs 15 residues. Germline V gene sequence: CDR1 SGHVS, CDR2 FNYEAQ. CDR3 loop: CASSGYTGGSDGYTF. As DNA, the CDR3 is TGTGCCAGCAGCGGCTACACAGGGGGCAGCGATGGCTACACCTTC.

V gene TRBV19 combines with J gene TRBJ2-7; perhaps D is TRBD1 or TRBD2 (5 bases each). The V end lost 5 bases, the J end lost 3 bases, and 20 bases lay between the germline ends. Germline values: CDR1 LNHDA, CDR2 SQIVND (reference sequence). The CDR3 runs 16 residues. CDR3 sequence: CASSQRGTIPYYEQYF. CDR3 bases: TGTGCCAGTAGTCAGCGAGGGACCATCCCCTACTACGAGCAGTACTTC.

The V gene is TRBV9, the J gene TRBJ1-2, with 8 nucleotides matching TRBD1. After removal of 3 bases from V and 7 bases from J, the junction contained 2 bases not matched to a gene. Germline V gene lookup returns CDR1 SGDLS and CDR2 YYNGEE. The CDR3 sequence is 12 residues long. In DNA, the CDR3 is TGTGCCAGCAGCGCGGACAGGGCTGGCTACACCTTC. Residues: CASSADRAGYTF.